The present T cell receptor beta chain was sequenced within a study of early T cells in non-severe SARS-CoV-2 infection. The sample holds many counts of this clonotype. TCRdb re-derived calls from the 5' RACE reads in MiXCR, one entry per CDR3 protein. The sample includes around 45,000 distinct CDR3 sequences, around 4.1% seen only once; the top ten take about 2.9%. The CDR3 spans 18 residues. Germline CDR1 SGHDN, CDR2 FVKESK. V lost 1 base and J lost 5, with 23 bases in between. Sequenced: whole blood. This TCR derives from an adult who was a healthcare worker with PCR-confirmed SARS-CoV-2 infection or an uninfected control (not recorded which). This chain uses TRBV14 with TRBJ1-1, with D possibly being TRBD1 (6 bases). CDR3 sequence reads: CASSQVQGGRRVGTEAFF. For the CDR3, the DNA is TGTGCCAGCAGCCAAGTACAGGGAGGAAGGAGGGTTGGAACTGAAGCTTTCTTT.